The sequence of this T cell receptor (beta chain) was determined in a study of regulatory T cells in long-lasting Graves disease. Researchers made TCR beta libraries by using iRepertoire HTBI primers and running Arm-PCR on CDR3 regions. MiXCR was run by TCRdb on the multiplex PCR reads, yielding one entry per CDR3 protein. The sample lists around 450,000 distinct CDR3 sequences, around 14% occurring once. As regards this clonotype: Its antigen is unknown.

Points from the study as a whole: TRBV28, TRBJ1-2 and TRBJ2-5 emerged as the favored segments in persistent disease.

The CDR3 sequence is 13 residues long. CDR1 and CDR2 from the germline V gene are LNHDA and SQIVND (reference sequence). Trimming pared 5 bases from V and 7 bases from J, leaving 13 bases between. This sample's time point: newly diagnosed GD, antithyroid drugs for less than 3 months. Preparation of the TCR library used RNA extracted from PBMCs. These data were likewise used in another study, on T cells in Graves' hyperthyroidism and ophthalmopathy. From that second work: Clonotypes that were expanded in thyroid above 0.001 mostly appeared in blood too.

The V call is TRBV19, the J call TRBJ2-3, with no clear D. The TCR sequence derives from a woman aged 25 to 39 with Graves disease. This material consisted of peripheral blood mononuclear cells (PBMCs), taken at new diagnosis, from a patient treated with antithyroid drugs. The CDR3 is CASSARAGNTQYF. For the CDR3, the DNA is TGTGCCAGTAGTGCACGCGCCGGAAATACGCAGTATTTT.